A selection of T cell receptor beta chains follows, all from one sample in a study of T cell responses to AZD1222 COVID-19 vaccine. Data came from immunoSEQ multiplex PCR; TCRdb stores just in-frame clones and leaves some out. The table includes 90,000 to 150,000 clones, around nine tenths detected once. Sequences were derived from peripheral blood, sampled on day 0 of AZD1222 vaccination. The receptors here all came from an adult in good health. CDR3s include the opening cysteine and the closing phenylalanine or tryptophan. Fields, in order: clone size, V gene, D gene, J gene, CDR3 protein, CDR3 DNA. A D gene is named only where the DNA matches it firmly. Not all rows give a size; the values are once, few, many and, for expanded clones, a class.

NA	TRBV5-1	NA	TRBJ1-1	CASSFGTGMNTEAFF	TGCGCCAGCAGCTTCGGGACGGGGATGAACACTGAAGCTTTCTTT
NA	TRBV29-1	NA	TRBJ1-4	CSAIGPLDEKLFF	TGCAGCGCTATCGGACCCTTGGATGAAAAACTGTTTTTT
NA	TRBV4-1	TRBD1	TRBJ1-1	CASSQRTGVAFF	TGCGCCAGCAGCCAAAGGACAGGGGTAGCTTTCTTT
NA	TRBV5-8	NA	TRBJ1-3	CASSSTEAGNTIYF	TGTGCCAGCAGCTCGACAGAGGCCGGGAACACCATATATTTT
NA	TRBV20-1	NA	TRBJ2-1	CSASYLNNEQFF	TGCAGTGCTAGTTACCTCAACAATGAGCAGTTCTTC
NA	TRBV3-1/TRBV3-2	NA	TRBJ1-3	CASSPARVGNTIYF	TGTGCCAGCAGCCCCGCGAGGGTTGGAAACACCATATATTTT
NA	TRBV7-9	NA	TRBJ1-3	CASSSGNSGNTIYF	TGTGCCAGCAGCTCCGGGAACTCTGGAAACACCATATATTTT
NA	TRBV18	TRBD2	TRBJ2-1	CASSKGLAGAGEQFF	TGTGCCAGCTCAAAGGGACTAGCGGGAGCTGGTGAGCAGTTCTTC
NA	TRBV7-8	NA	TRBJ1-2	CASSLAGDPIYGYTF	TGTGCCAGCAGCTTGGCAGGGGACCCAATTTATGGCTACACCTTC
once	TRBV19	NA	TRBJ1-3	CASEKSFSGNTIYF	TGTGCCAGTGAAAAGAGCTTCTCTGGAAACACCATATATTTT
NA	TRBV10-3	TRBD2	TRBJ2-1	CAISDPGRERYNEQFF	TGTGCCATCAGTGACCCAGGGAGGGAGCGGTACAATGAGCAGTTCTTC
NA	TRBV6-5	NA	TRBJ1-2	CASSYSERLDGYTF	TGTGCCAGCAGTTACTCAGAGAGATTGGATGGCTACACCTTC
NA	TRBV19	NA	TRBJ1-1	CASSIPGNTEAFF	TGTGCCAGTAGTATACCAGGGAACACTGAAGCTTTCTTT
NA	TRBV19	TRBD1	TRBJ1-5	CASSRGTGIEPQHF	TGTGCCAGTAGTAGAGGGACAGGGATTGAACCCCAGCATTTT
NA	TRBV6-1	TRBD1	TRBJ2-2	CASSDRDRDTGELFF	TGTGCCAGCAGTGACCGGGACAGGGATACCGGGGAGCTGTTTTTT
NA	TRBV7-2	TRBD1	TRBJ1-5	CASSKGQGGNQPQHF	TGTGCCAGCAGCAAAGGACAGGGGGGAAATCAGCCCCAGCATTTT
NA	TRBV19	NA	TRBJ2-1	CASSILGSEQFF	TGTGCCAGTAGTATTTTGGGGAGTGAGCAGTTCTTC
once	TRBV12-5	NA	TRBJ2-1	CASGFGTGGNAGYYNEQFF	TGTGCTAGTGGTTTCGGGACTGGCGGGAATGCCGGTTACTACAATGAGCAGTTCTTC
NA	TRBV5-1	TRBD1	TRBJ2-2	CASSVQPTGVGTGELFF	TGCGCCAGCAGCGTGCAACCTACAGGGGTGGGCACCGGGGAGCTGTTTTTT
NA	TRBV5-1	NA	TRBJ2-5	CASRRPVQETQYF	TGCGCCAGCAGAAGGCCTGTCCAAGAGACCCAGTACTTC
NA	TRBV2	TRBD1	TRBJ2-7	CASGAQGQGYEQYF	TGTGCCAGCGGGGCTCAGGGACAGGGTTACGAGCAGTACTTC
NA	TRBV27	NA	TRBJ1-4	CASSLEGEKLFF	TGTGCCAGCAGTTTAGAGGGTGAAAAACTGTTTTTT
NA	TRBV7-2	NA	TRBJ2-7	CASSPGAGPYEQYF	TGTGCCAGCAGCCCCGGGGCGGGCCCCTACGAGCAGTACTTC
NA	TRBV19	TRBD2	TRBJ2-7	CASSLSKAGDNYEQYF	TGTGCCAGTAGTCTGTCCAAAGCGGGAGATAACTACGAGCAGTACTTC
NA	TRBV2	NA	TRBJ1-6	CASRRRGGPKFSPLHF	TGTGCCAGCAGACGGAGAGGAGGCCCTAAATTTTCACCCCTCCACTTT
NA	TRBV5-1	NA	TRBJ1-2	CASSLVAVGYGYTF	TGCGCCAGCAGCTTGGTGGCAGTGGGGTATGGCTACACCTTC
NA	TRBV6-5	NA	TRBJ2-2	CASNGDLNTGELFF	TGTGCCAGCAACGGGGACCTTAACACCGGGGAGCTGTTTTTT
few	TRBV2	TRBD1	TRBJ2-3	CASSQGEVGSADTQYF	TGTGCCAGCAGCCAGGGGGAAGTGGGGTCTGCAGATACGCAGTATTTT
NA	TRBV9	NA	TRBJ1-6	CASSVGGAEYNSPLHF	TGTGCCAGCAGCGTAGGGGGGGCGGAATATAATTCACCCCTCCACTTT
NA	TRBV5-1	NA	TRBJ2-3	CASSLSTDTQYF	TGCGCCAGCAGTCTGAGCACAGATACGCAGTATTTT
NA	TRBV29-1	NA	TRBJ1-2	CSVGTGVDYGYTF	TGCAGCGTTGGAACCGGGGTGGACTATGGCTACACCTTC
NA	TRBV6-5	NA	TRBJ2-3	CASTYSGTSTDTQYF	TGTGCCAGCACCTACTCTGGGACCAGCACAGATACGCAGTATTTT
NA	TRBV24-1	TRBD1	TRBJ2-1	CATSDSGQGNREQFF	TGTGCCACCAGTGACTCCGGACAGGGTAACAGAGAGCAGTTCTTC
few	TRBV6-4	TRBD2	TRBJ2-3	CASSDSSGADTQYF	TGTGCCAGCAGTGACTCTAGCGGGGCAGATACGCAGTATTTT
NA	TRBV9	NA	TRBJ1-2	CASSSDGFNYGYTF	TGTGCCAGCAGTTCGGACGGCTTTAACTATGGCTACACCTTC
NA	TRBV10-3	NA	TRBJ1-1	CAISPGHNTEAFF	TGTGCCATCAGTCCAGGGCATAACACTGAAGCTTTCTTT
NA	TRBV7-2	TRBD1	TRBJ1-2	CASSPGQGGYGYTF	TGTGCCAGCAGCCCCGGACAGGGTGGCTATGGCTACACCTTC
NA	TRBV7-9	NA	TRBJ1-5	CASSSITGNQPQHF	TGTGCCAGCAGCTCGATAACAGGGAATCAGCCCCAGCATTTT
NA	TRBV24-1	NA	TRBJ1-4	CATSDSGTARSGLFF	TGTGCCACCAGTGATTCCGGGACCGCCCGTAGCGGACTGTTTTTT
NA	TRBV12-5	TRBD2	TRBJ2-5	CASGSGRVRETQYF	TGTGCTAGTGGTTCGGGGAGGGTACGAGAGACCCAGTACTTC
NA	TRBV5-4	NA	TRBJ2-7	CASSLNGHYEQYF	TGTGCCAGCAGCTTGAACGGACACTACGAGCAGTACTTC
NA	TRBV25-1	NA	TRBJ1-4	CASSEGGVGEKLFF	TGTGCCAGCAGTGAGGGAGGGGTAGGGGAAAAACTGTTTTTT
once	TRBV10-3	NA	TRBJ2-7	CAISANLGEQYF	TGTGCCATCTCGGCCAACCTGGGCGAGCAGTACTTC